This TCR beta chain was obtained from a study of cytomegalovirus exposure and HLA in healthy donors. Looking at the study overall: The 120 validation repertoires were produced on the same platform as the approximately 670 repertoires of the first cohort. This was reported in a later analysis.

Trimming left V 4 bases short and J 2 bases short, with 18 bases between. CDR1 is SGHVS and CDR2 is FNYEAQ in the germline V gene. The CDR3 loop spans 16 amino acids. Assay used: immunoSEQ multiplex PCR; TCRdb lists only in-frame clones, some missing. The table lists roughly 130,000 clones, 88% of them singletons, with 1.4% to 1.5% in the top ten. The chain joins TRBV7-6 to TRBJ2-7, with D perhaps matching TRBD1 (6 bases). The TCR sequence derives from a man younger than 45 in good health and CMV-seronegative. The sample was PBMCs. The CDR3, as DNA: TGTGCCAGCAGCTCACTGACGGGACAAAGAACCTACGAGCAGTACTTC. Residues: CASSSLTGQRTYEQYF.